Listed here are 17 T cell receptor beta chains from one sample, sequenced in a study of Ad26.COV2.S vaccination and SARS-CoV-2 variants. Libraries were prepared by immunoSEQ multiplex PCR; TCRdb keeps only in-frame clonotypes and omits some of them. Seen here are some 640,000 clones, 70% to 90% observed once, and the top ten hold approximately 1.5%. Regarding treatment: roughly 18 received Ad26.COV2.S at low or high dose, single or two shots; roughly five received placebo; per-sample allocation not given. Collection of the samples took place on day 63 after the first injection of vaccine or placebo. The source material was peripheral blood, sampled in a trial of Ad26.COV2.S vaccine versus placebo. The receptors were gathered from a person between 18 and 59 years old who received the Ad26.COV2.S COVID-19 vaccine or a placebo.

This rearrangement joins TRBV7-6 to TRBJ2-7; D remains unclear. The germline V gene encodes CDR1 SGHVS and CDR2 FNYEAQ. The CDR3 length is 11 residues. With 1 base removed from V and 7 bases from J, the gap between germline ends came to 5 bases. The CDR3 sequence is CASSLGPEQYF. The CDR3 nucleotides are TGTGCCAGCAGCTTAGGACCGGAGCAGTACTTC. Together with reference TRBV7-6 and TRBJ2-7, the CDR3 gives the full variable domain: GAGVSQSPRYKVTKRGQDVALRCDPISGHVSLYWYRQALGQGPEFLTYFNYEAQQDKSGLPNDRFSAERPEGSISTLTIQRTEQRDSAMYRCASSLGPEQYFGPGTRLTVT.

The chain couples TRBV6-5 to TRBJ1-5; D uncertain. This CDR3 spans 16 amino acids. Trimming stripped 2 bases from V and 1 base from J, with 12 bases between. Germline V CDR1 and CDR2: MNHEY, SVGAGI. CDR3 residues: CASSYKGGSSNQPQHF. Written as DNA, the CDR3 is TGTGCCAGCAGTTACAAGGGCGGCTCGAGCAATCAGCCCCAGCATTTT.

The V call is TRBV19, the J call TRBJ2-7, with D possibly matching TRBD1 (6 bases). This CDR3 has 16 amino acids. Germline lookup yields CDR1 LNHDA and CDR2 SQIVND (reference sequence). The ends were cut back, 5 bases at V and 2 bases at J, with 19 bases in the middle. CDR3 loop: CASSPLFTAGAYEQYF. The CDR3, as DNA: TGTGCCAGTAGTCCCCTATTTACGGCAGGGGCCTACGAGCAGTACTTC. The full variable domain, with the rest looked up from reference TRBV19 and TRBJ2-7, is DGGITQSPKYLFRKEGQNVTLSCEQNLNHDAMYWYRQDPGQGLRLIYYSQIVNDFQKGDIAEGYSVSREKKESFPLTVTSAQKNPTAFYLCASSPLFTAGAYEQYFGPGTRLTVT.

The chain carries TRBV5-1 and TRBJ2-7; TRBD1 might be the D (5 bases). Trimming removed 2 bases from V and 5 bases from J, with 17 bases in between. Per the germline V gene, CDR1 is SGHRS and CDR2 is YFSETQ. The CDR3 consists of 15 residues. CDR3 residues: CASSFDSDRGHEQYF. CDR3 nucleotides: TGCGCCAGCAGCTTCGACAGCGATAGGGGCCACGAGCAGTACTTC.

In nucleotides, the CDR3 is TGTGCCAGTAGTATAAAACCGAACACTGAAGCTTTCTTT. The encoded protein is CASSIKPNTEAFF. V usage is TRBV19 and J usage is TRBJ1-1, with D hard to call. V lost 2 bases and J 1 base, leaving 5 bases between the germline ends. Germline-derived CDR1 and CDR2 are LNHDA and SQIVND (reference sequence). The CDR3 consists of 13 residues.

The chain uses TRBV3-1 (or the pseudogene TRBV3-2) and TRBJ2-7, with D perhaps matching TRBD1 or TRBD2 (5 bases each). The ends were cut back, 4 bases at V and 2 bases at J, with 15 bases in the middle. Germline V gene lookup returns CDR1 LGHDT and CDR2 YNNKEL (reference sequence). The CDR3 totals 15 residues. This CDR3 reads CASSPGPEEAYEQYF. The CDR3, as DNA: TGTGCCAGCAGCCCGGGACCCGAGGAGGCCTACGAGCAGTACTTC.

The chain employs TRBV27 and TRBJ1-6; D gene unclear. This CDR3 spans 16 amino acids. V was trimmed by 5 bases and J by 7 bases, leaving 18 bases between them. CDR1 is MNHEY and CDR2 is SMNVEV in the germline V gene (reference sequence). CDR3 residues: CASSTLTGRANSPLHF. CDR3 nucleotides: TGTGCCAGCAGTACACTAACTGGACGGGCAAATTCACCCCTCCACTTT.

V and J are TRBV23-1 and TRBJ2-3, with unresolved D. TRBV23-1 is marked as an open reading frame, function uncertain. The ends were cut back, 1 base at V and 5 bases at J, with 7 bases in the middle. This CDR3 comprises 13 residues. The CDR3 coding sequence is TGCGCCAGCAGTCAATATTGGGTAGATACGCAGTATTTT. Translating it yields CASSQYWVDTQYF.

The rearrangement links TRBV9 to TRBJ2-2; 9 positions match TRBD2. The CDR3 is made up of 17 amino acids. Germline assignment: CDR1 SGDLS and CDR2 YYNGEE. Losses at the gene ends were 0 bases for V and 4 bases for J; bases not matched to a gene: 7. The DNA for the CDR3 is TGTGCCAGCAGCGTAGCTCGTCGGCGGGGGGGCACCGGGGAGCTGTTTTTT. Protein: CASSVARRRGGTGELFF.

The J gene is TRBJ2-4, the V gene TRBV4-1; D uncertain. The CDR3 loop spans 17 amino acids. The V gene's germline CDR1 is MGHRA and CDR2 YSYEKL. V shed 0 bases and J shed 0 bases, with 12 bases lying between them. The CDR3 coding sequence is TGCGCCAGCAGCCAAGAGAGGACCCGTTTAGCCAAAAACATTCAGTACTTC. Its protein product is CASSQERTRLAKNIQYF.

This clone has just one count. CDR3 residues: CASSRPDRNIQYF. DNA for the CDR3: TGTGCCAGCAGCCGCCCGGACAGAAACATTCAGTACTTC. This chain links TRBV12-3 or TRBV12-4 with TRBJ2-4; TRBD1 is a possible D gene (6 bases). Trimming pared 6 bases from V and 6 bases from J, leaving 12 bases between. The CDR3 is made up of 13 amino acids.

The genes are TRBV30 and TRBJ1-5; a weak D match, TRBD1 (5 bases). The CDR3 is 15 amino acids. Trimming removed 2 bases from V and 7 bases from J, with 18 bases in between. Germline V gene sequence: CDR1 GTSNPN, CDR2 SVGIG (reference sequence). CDR3 nucleotide sequence: TGTGCCTGGAGTCCTCTCCCAGGGTTGGGACAGCCCCAGCATTTT. This gives the protein CAWSPLPGLGQPQHF.

This chain uses TRBV5-1 with TRBJ2-7; 9 nucleotides agree with TRBD2. After removal of 2 bases from V and 0 bases from J, the junction contained 6 bases not matched to a gene. The CDR3 sequence is 16 residues long. Looked up from germline, CDR1 is SGHRS and CDR2 is YFSETQ. Here the CDR3 DNA reads TGCGCCAGCAGCTTTAGCCTAGCGGGGAGCTCCTACGAGCAGTACTTC. Its protein is CASSFSLAGSSYEQYF. The full variable domain, its missing parts supplied by reference TRBV5-1 and TRBJ2-7, is KAGVTQTPRYLIKTRGQQVTLSCSPISGHRSVSWYQQTPGQGLQFLFEYFSETQRNKGNFPGRFSGRQFSNSRSEMNVSTLELGDSALYLCASSFSLAGSSYEQYFGPGTRLTVT.

The chain joins TRBV6-1 to TRBJ2-5, with 9 bases lining up with TRBD1. CDR1 and CDR2 (germline): MNHNS, SASEGT. V shed 0 bases, J shed 5 bases, and the junction held 7 bases outside the gene matches. The CDR3 runs to 16 residues. CDR3 in amino acids: CASSEALTGGWETQYF. CDR3 bases: TGTGCCAGCAGTGAAGCTCTAACAGGGGGCTGGGAGACCCAGTACTTC.

Comment on this clone: The sample contains more than one DNA sequence encoding this CDR3. As DNA, the CDR3 is TGTGCCAGCAGTCCCCGGGACAGGGGGTACAATGAGCAGTTCTTC. This encodes CASSPRDRGYNEQFF. The chain has TRBV5-4 and TRBJ2-1; 11 bases line up with TRBD1. The CDR3 sequence is 15 residues long. CDR1 is SGHNT, CDR2 YYREEE, per germline (reference sequence). Losses at the gene ends were 5 bases for V and 4 bases for J; bases not matched to a gene: 5.

This clone was observed a single time. At one end, the junction sequence differs from germline, possibly due to a read error. The CDR3 DNA follows: TGTGCCAGCAGCGGCCGGGGAAGACTCTTAAATCGGCCCCAGCATTTT. Amino acids: CASSGRGRLLNRPQHF. The chain has TRBV3-1 (or the pseudogene TRBV3-2) and TRBJ1-5; D gene uncertain. Germline assignment: CDR1 LGHDT and CDR2 YNNKEL (reference sequence). This CDR3 spans 16 amino acids.

The gene calls are TRBV11-2 and TRBJ1-5; D is unclear. This CDR3 is built from 13 residues. The V and J ends lost 3 bases and 5 bases respectively, with 8 bases between them. Germline V lookup: CDR1 SGHAT, CDR2 FQNNGV. CDR3 sequence (DNA): TGTGCCAGCAGCTTCAGCAGTGATCAGCCCCAGCATTTT. Translation: CASSFSSDQPQHF.